The 17 T cell receptor beta chains presented below share a single source sample, sequenced in a study of cytomegalovirus exposure and HLA in healthy donors. Use of 60 Vbeta and 13 Jbeta primers characterized the PCR. Repertoires were generated with immunoSEQ multiplex PCR, while TCRdb's copy carries only in-frame clones and drops some. This table lists about 75,000 clones. Sequencing input: PBMCs. The receptors were gathered from a man younger than 35 in good health and CMV-seropositive.

The chain carries TRBV13 and TRBJ1-1; 7 bases line up with TRBD1. CDR3 length equals 12 residues. The germline V gene encodes CDR1 PRHDT and CDR2 FYEKMQ (reference sequence). The V and J ends lost 4 bases and 5 bases, in that order; junction bases with no gene match: 1. The CDR3 protein is CASSSGQTEAFF. CDR3 bases: TGTGCCAGCAGCTCGGGACAGACTGAAGCTTTCTTT.

The chain employs TRBV28 and TRBJ1-1; a weak D match, TRBD1 (5 bases). Per germline, CDR1 MDHEN and CDR2 SYDVKM. The length of the CDR3 is 16 residues. Trimming left V 7 bases short and J 6 bases short, with 24 bases between. CDR3 sequence reads: CASNPSGSGGRAEAFF. The CDR3 region has the DNA TGTGCCAGCAACCCTTCTGGTTCCGGGGGTAGGGCTGAAGCTTTCTTT.

To note about this clone: The same CDR3 can be traced to other DNA sequences in this sample. This chain uses TRBV29-1 with TRBJ1-2; D call uncertain. In germline, CDR1 is SQVTM, CDR2 ANQGSEA. V was clipped by 3 bases and J by 4 bases, with 3 bases between them. This CDR3 is 10 amino acids long. For the CDR3, the DNA is TGCAGCGTTGATAGCTATGGCTACACCTTC. It yields the protein CSVDSYGYTF.

Regarding this clone: Sequence at one end of the junction differs from germline and may be a read error. The V gene is TRBV19, the J gene TRBJ2-1; D ambiguous. The CDR3 contains 13 residues. The germline V gene encodes CDR1 LNHDA and CDR2 SQIVND (reference sequence). The CDR3 spells CASSISSDNEQFF. The CDR3 coding sequence is TGTGCCAGTAGTATAAGCTCCGACAATGAGCAGTTCTTC.

This chain connects TRBV4-2 to TRBJ2-3; 8 bases fit TRBD1. The germline V gene has CDR1 LGHNA and CDR2 YNFKEQ. The CDR3 contains 14 residues. V lost 1 base and J lost 4; bases outside the gene matches: 1. The CDR3 reads CASSQGQGPDTQYF. As DNA, the CDR3 is TGTGCCAGCAGCCAAGGACAGGGGCCAGATACGCAGTATTTT.

The chain links TRBV13 to TRBJ1-1; TRBD1 matches at 7 bases. The germline V gene has CDR1 PRHDT and CDR2 FYEKMQ (reference sequence). After removal of 1 base from V and 1 base from J, the junction contained 3 bases not matched to a gene. The CDR3 sequence is 15 residues long. The CDR3 loop is CASSLASGGNTEAFF. CDR3 nucleotides: TGTGCCAGCAGCTTAGCGTCAGGGGGGAACACTGAAGCTTTCTTT.

The chain is built from TRBV19 and TRBJ2-7; D might be TRBD2 (6 bases). From germline, CDR1 is LNHDA and CDR2 SQIVND (reference sequence). V shed 6 bases and J shed 5 bases, with 20 bases lying between them. The CDR3 has 15 residues. The CDR3: CASSDPFLTSNEQYF. The CDR3 DNA reads TGTGCCAGTAGCGATCCCTTCCTTACTAGCAACGAGCAGTACTTC.

This chain links TRBV7-6 with TRBJ2-3; 14 nucleotides line up with TRBD2. The germline gives CDR1 SGHVS, CDR2 FNYEAQ. The CDR3 contains 19 residues. After removal of 1 base from V and 3 bases from J, the junction contained 9 bases not matched to a gene. The CDR3 DNA follows: TGTGCCAGCAGCTTAGTTACCGGGACTAGCGGGAGTAGAACAGATACGCAGTATTTT. It specifies CASSLVTGTSGSRTDTQYF.

V gene TRBV7-8 combines with J gene TRBJ1-5, with TRBD1 as a possible D gene (5 bases). The germline CDR1 and CDR2 sequences are SGHVS and FQNEAQ. The CDR3 is made up of 13 amino acids. The ends were cut back, 1 base at V and 7 bases at J, with 8 bases in the middle. In nucleotides, the CDR3 is TGTGCCAGCAGCTTAGATGGGGCCCAGCCCCAGCATTTT. It encodes CASSLDGAQPQHF.

The gene calls are TRBV6-1 and TRBJ2-1; 8 bases agree with TRBD2. There are 15 residues in the CDR3. Germline-derived CDR1 and CDR2 are MNHNS and SASEGT. V was pared by 8 bases and J by 5 bases, with 11 bases of the junction left unmatched. The CDR3 loop reads CASDAVAAGDNEQFF. The CDR3 DNA reads as TGTGCCAGCGATGCGGTGGCAGCGGGAGACAATGAGCAGTTCTTC.

This chain connects TRBV5-1 to TRBJ1-2, with D perhaps matching TRBD1 (6 bases). CDR1 is SGHRS and CDR2 is YFSETQ in the germline V gene. V shed 0 bases and J shed 0 bases, with 15 bases lying between them. The CDR3 totals 17 residues. The CDR3 bases are TGCGCCAGCAGCTTGGTCCCCCAGGACAGATCTAACTATGGCTACACCTTC. Translation: CASSLVPQDRSNYGYTF.

The chain is built from TRBV6-5 and TRBJ1-2, with D possibly matching TRBD1 (5 bases). This CDR3 spans 14 amino acids. The germline V gene has CDR1 MNHEY and CDR2 SVGAGI. V lost 6 bases, J lost 2 bases, and 13 bases lay in between. In DNA form, the CDR3 reads TGTGCCAGCAGCCTCGCAGGGAGGAACTATGGCTACACCTTC. Translation gives CASSLAGRNYGYTF.

The chain combines TRBV7-9 with TRBJ2-7; weak D call: TRBD1 (6 bases). Per germline, CDR1 SEHNR and CDR2 FQNEAQ (reference sequence). V was clipped by 0 bases and J by 3 bases, with 9 bases between them. This CDR3 has 14 residues. DNA for the CDR3: TGTGCCAGCAGCTTAGCGGACAGCTTCTACGAGCAGTACTTC. Translating it yields CASSLADSFYEQYF. Drawing the rest from reference TRBV7-9 and TRBJ2-7, the complete variable domain is DTGVSQNPRHKITKRGQNVTFRCDPISEHNRLYWYRQTLGQGPEFLTYFQNEAQLEKSRLLSDRFSAERPKGSFSTLEIQRTEQGDSAMYLCASSLADSFYEQYFGPGTRLTVT.

The chain uses TRBV10-3 and TRBJ2-1, with 9 bases fitting TRBD2. V lost 3 bases, J lost 4 bases, and 4 bases stayed unmatched. The CDR3 covers 15 residues. Germline CDR1 reads ENHRY; CDR2 reads SYGVKD. The CDR3 coding sequence is TGTGCCATCAGTGATCCCAGCGGGGGGTACAATGAGCAGTTCTTC. Translation gives CAISDPSGGYNEQFF.

This sequence joins TRBV27 and TRBJ1-5; possible D gene TRBD1, 6 bases. The CDR3 contains 14 residues. Germline V CDR1 and CDR2: MNHEY, SMNVEV (reference sequence). The V end was cut by 5 bases, the J end by 7 bases, with 15 bases between. The CDR3 region has the DNA TGTGCCAGCAGTAGGGACAATCCACAACAGCCCCAGCATTTT. This translates into CASSRDNPQQPQHF.

The V gene is TRBV6-5, the J gene TRBJ2-1; D is undetermined. Germline V gene sequence: CDR1 MNHEY, CDR2 SVGAGI. The CDR3 contains 16 residues. V was cut by 0 bases and J by 5 bases, with 14 bases left in between. The CDR3 sequence is CASSYSSVFLHNEQFF. The CDR3 DNA reads as TGTGCCAGCAGTTACTCAAGCGTTTTCCTCCACAATGAGCAGTTCTTC.

The chain has TRBV30 and TRBJ1-3, with D maybe TRBD1 (5 bases). Trimming stripped 5 bases from V and 0 bases from J, with 17 bases between. This CDR3 is built from 16 residues. From germline, CDR1 is GTSNPN and CDR2 SVGIG (reference sequence). For the CDR3, the DNA is TGTGCCTGGTCGGCGGGGACGGGCTTCTCTGGAAACACCATATATTTT. It yields the protein CAWSAGTGFSGNTIYF.